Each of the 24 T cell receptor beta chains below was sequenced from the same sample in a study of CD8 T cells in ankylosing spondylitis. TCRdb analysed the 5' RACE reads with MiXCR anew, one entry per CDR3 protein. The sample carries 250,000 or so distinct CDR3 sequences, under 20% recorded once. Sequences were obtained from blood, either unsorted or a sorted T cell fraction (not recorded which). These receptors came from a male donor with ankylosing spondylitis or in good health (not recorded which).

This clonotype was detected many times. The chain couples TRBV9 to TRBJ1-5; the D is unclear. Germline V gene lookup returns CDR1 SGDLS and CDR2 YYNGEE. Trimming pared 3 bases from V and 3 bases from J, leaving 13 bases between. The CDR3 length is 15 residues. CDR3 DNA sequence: TGTGCCAGCAGCGAGACCGCGGGATTCAATCAGCCCCAGCATTTT. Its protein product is CASSETAGFNQPQHF.

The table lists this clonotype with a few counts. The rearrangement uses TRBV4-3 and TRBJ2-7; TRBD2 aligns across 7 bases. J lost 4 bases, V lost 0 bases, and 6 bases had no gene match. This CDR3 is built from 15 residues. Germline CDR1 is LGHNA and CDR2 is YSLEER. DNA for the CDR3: TGCGCCAGCAGCCAAGATGATGAGCGGGGATACGAGCAGTACTTC. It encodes CASSQDDERGYEQYF.

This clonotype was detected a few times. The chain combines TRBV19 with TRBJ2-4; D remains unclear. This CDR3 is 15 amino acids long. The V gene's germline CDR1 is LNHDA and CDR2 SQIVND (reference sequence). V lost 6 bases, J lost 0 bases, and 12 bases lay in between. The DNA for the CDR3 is TGTGCCAGTAGGGTAGGAGTCCTAGCCAAAAACATTCAGTACTTC. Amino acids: CASRVGVLAKNIQYF.

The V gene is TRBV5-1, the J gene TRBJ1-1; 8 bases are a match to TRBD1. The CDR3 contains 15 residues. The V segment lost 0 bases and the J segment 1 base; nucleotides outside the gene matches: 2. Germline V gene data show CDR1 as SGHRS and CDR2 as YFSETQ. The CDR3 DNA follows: TGCGCCAGCAGCTTGGCCGGGACAGGGAACACTGAAGCTTTCTTT. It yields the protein CASSLAGTGNTEAFF.

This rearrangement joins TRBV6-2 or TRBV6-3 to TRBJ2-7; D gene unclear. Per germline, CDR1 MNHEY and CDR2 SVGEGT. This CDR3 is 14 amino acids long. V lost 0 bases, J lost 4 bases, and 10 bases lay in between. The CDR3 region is CASSYSGPAYEQYF. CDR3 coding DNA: TGTGCCAGCAGTTACTCCGGGCCGGCTTACGAGCAGTACTTC.

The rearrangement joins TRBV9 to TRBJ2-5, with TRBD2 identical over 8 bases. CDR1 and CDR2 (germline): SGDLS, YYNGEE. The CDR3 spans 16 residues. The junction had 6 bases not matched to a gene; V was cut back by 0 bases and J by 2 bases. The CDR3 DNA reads TGTGCCAGCAGCGTAGAGGGCGGGAGGTCTCAAGAGACCCAGTACTTC. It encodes CASSVEGGRSQETQYF.

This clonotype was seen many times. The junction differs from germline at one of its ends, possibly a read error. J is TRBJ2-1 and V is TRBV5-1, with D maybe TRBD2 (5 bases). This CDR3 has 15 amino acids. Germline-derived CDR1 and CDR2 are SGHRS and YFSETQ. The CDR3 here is CASSLDSSSYNEQFF. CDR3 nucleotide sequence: TGTGCTAGCAGCTTGGACTCGAGTTCTTACAATGAGCAGTTCTTC. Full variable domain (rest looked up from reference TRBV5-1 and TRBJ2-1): KAGVTQTPRYLIKTRGQQVTLSCSPISGHRSVSWYQQTPGQGLQFLFEYFSETQRNKGNFPGRFSGRQFSNSRSEMNVSTLELGDSALYLCASSLDSSSYNEQFFGPGTRLTVL.

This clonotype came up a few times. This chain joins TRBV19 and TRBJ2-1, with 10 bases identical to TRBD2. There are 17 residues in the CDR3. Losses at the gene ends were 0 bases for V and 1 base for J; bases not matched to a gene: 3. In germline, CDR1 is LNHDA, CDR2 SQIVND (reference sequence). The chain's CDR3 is CASSIDSGRDSYNEQFF. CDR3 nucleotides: TGTGCCAGTAGTATAGACAGCGGGAGGGATTCCTACAATGAGCAGTTCTTC.

CDR3 in amino acids: CASSQGEGGSYGYTF. The CDR3 DNA reads TGCGCCAGCAGCCAAGGGGAAGGGGGAAGCTATGGCTACACCTTC. This chain connects TRBV4-1 to TRBJ1-2; D possibly corresponds to TRBD1 (6 bases). The CDR3 length is 15 residues. V was trimmed by 1 base and J by 4 bases, leaving 13 bases between them. Germline CDR1 and CDR2: MGHRA and YSYEKL.

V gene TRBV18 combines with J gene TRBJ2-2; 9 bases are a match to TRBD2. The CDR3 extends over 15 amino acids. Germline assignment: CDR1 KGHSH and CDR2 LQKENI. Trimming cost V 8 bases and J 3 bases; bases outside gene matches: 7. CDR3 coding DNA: TGTGCCAGCACCTCTAGCGGGAAAGACACCGGGGAGCTGTTTTTT. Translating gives CASTSSGKDTGELFF. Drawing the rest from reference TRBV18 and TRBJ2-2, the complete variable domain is NAGVMQNPRHLVRRRGQEARLRCSPMKGHSHVYWYRQLPEEGLKFMVYLQKENIIDESGMPKERFSAEFPKEGPSILRIQQVVRGDSAAYFCASTSSGKDTGELFFGEGSRLTVL.

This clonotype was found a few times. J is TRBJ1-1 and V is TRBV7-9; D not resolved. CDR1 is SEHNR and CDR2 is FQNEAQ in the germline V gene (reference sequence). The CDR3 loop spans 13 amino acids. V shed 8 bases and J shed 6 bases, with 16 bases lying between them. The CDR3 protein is CASGVTREPEAFF. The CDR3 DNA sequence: TGTGCCAGCGGAGTTACAAGGGAACCTGAAGCTTTCTTT.

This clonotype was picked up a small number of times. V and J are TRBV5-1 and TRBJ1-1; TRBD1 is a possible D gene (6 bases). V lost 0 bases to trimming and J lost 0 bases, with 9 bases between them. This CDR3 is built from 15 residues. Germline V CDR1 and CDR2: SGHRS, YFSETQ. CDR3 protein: CASSLEGGVNTEAFF. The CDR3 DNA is TGCGCCAGCAGCTTGGAAGGGGGGGTGAACACTGAAGCTTTCTTT. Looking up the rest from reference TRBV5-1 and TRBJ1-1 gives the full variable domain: KAGVTQTPRYLIKTRGQQVTLSCSPISGHRSVSWYQQTPGQGLQFLFEYFSETQRNKGNFPGRFSGRQFSNSRSEMNVSTLELGDSALYLCASSLEGGVNTEAFFGQGTRLTVV.

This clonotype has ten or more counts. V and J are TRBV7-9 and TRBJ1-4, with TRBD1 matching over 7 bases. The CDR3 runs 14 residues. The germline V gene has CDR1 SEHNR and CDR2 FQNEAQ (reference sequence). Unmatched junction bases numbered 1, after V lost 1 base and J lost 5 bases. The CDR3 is CASSLVQGNEKLFF. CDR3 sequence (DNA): TGTGCCAGCAGCTTAGTACAGGGGAATGAAAAACTGTTTTTT.

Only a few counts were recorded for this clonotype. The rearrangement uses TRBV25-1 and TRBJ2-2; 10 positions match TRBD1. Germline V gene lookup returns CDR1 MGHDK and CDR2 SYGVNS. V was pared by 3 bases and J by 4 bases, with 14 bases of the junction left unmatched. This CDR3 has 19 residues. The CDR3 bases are TGTGCCAGCAGTGACGCCTCTCTTGACAGGGGGCTTGCCACCGGGGAGCTGTTTTTT. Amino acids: CASSDASLDRGLATGELFF.

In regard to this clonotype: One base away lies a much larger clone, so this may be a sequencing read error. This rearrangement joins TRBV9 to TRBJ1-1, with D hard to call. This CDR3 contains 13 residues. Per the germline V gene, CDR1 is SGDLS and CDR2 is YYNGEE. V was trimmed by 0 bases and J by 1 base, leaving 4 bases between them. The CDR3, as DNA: TGTGCCAGCAGCGTAGCGGGGAACACTGAAGCTTTCTTT. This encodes CASSVAGNTEAFF.

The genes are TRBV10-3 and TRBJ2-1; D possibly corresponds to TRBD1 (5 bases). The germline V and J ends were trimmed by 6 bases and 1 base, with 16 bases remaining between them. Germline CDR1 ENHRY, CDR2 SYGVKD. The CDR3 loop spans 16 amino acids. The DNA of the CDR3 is TGTGCCATCAGCCAAAGCCAGGGATTTTCCTACAATGAGCAGTTCTTC. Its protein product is CAISQSQGFSYNEQFF.

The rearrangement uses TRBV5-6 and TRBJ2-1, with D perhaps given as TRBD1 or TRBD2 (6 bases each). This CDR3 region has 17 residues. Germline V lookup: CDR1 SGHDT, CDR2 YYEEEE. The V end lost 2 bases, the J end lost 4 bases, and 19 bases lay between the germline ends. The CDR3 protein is CASSLGGRRTGYNEQFF. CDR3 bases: TGTGCCAGCAGCTTAGGGGGGCGGAGGACTGGGTACAATGAGCAGTTCTTC. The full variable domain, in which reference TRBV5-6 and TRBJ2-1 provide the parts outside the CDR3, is DAGVTQSPTHLIKTRGQQVTLRCSPKSGHDTVSWYQQALGQGPQFIFQYYEEEERQRGNFPDRFSGHQFPNYSSELNVNALLLGDSALYLCASSLGGRRTGYNEQFFGPGTRLTVL.

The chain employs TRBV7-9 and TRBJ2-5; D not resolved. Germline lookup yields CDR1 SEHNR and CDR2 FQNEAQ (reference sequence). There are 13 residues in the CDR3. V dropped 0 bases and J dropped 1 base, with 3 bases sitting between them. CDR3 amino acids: CASSLAIQETQYF. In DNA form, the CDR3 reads TGTGCCAGCAGCTTAGCTATCCAAGAGACCCAGTACTTC.

The CDR3 coding sequence is TGTGCCAGCAGCCCAGATGCAGTTCTTTCCTACAATGAGCAGTTCTTC. This gives the protein CASSPDAVLSYNEQFF. This chain joins TRBV28 and TRBJ2-1; D uncertain. V lost 6 bases, J lost 1 base, and 16 bases lay in between. The CDR3 has 16 amino acids. Germline CDR1 is MDHEN and CDR2 is SYDVKM.

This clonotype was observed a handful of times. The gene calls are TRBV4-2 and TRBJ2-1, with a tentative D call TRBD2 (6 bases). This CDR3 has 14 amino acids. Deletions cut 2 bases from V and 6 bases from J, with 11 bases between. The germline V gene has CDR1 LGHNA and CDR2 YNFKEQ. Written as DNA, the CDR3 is TGTGCCAGCAGCCAACCCTCCGGGGGCAATGAGCAGTTCTTC. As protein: CASSQPSGGNEQFF.

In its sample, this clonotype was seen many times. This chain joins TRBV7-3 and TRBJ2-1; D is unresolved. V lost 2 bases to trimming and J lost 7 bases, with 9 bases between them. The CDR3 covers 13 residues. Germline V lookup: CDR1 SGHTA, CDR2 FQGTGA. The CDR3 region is CASSLVTSNEQFF. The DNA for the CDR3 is TGTGCCAGCAGCTTAGTCACGTCTAATGAGCAGTTCTTC.

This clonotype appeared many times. CDR3 protein: CASSQNGTRVDEQFF. The CDR3 DNA reads TGTGCCAGCAGTCAGAATGGGACTAGAGTCGATGAGCAGTTCTTC. This sequence joins TRBV12-3 or TRBV12-4 and TRBJ2-1; 8 bases agree with TRBD2. The junction had 11 bases not matched to a gene; V was cut back by 5 bases and J by 8 bases. The CDR3 spans 15 residues.

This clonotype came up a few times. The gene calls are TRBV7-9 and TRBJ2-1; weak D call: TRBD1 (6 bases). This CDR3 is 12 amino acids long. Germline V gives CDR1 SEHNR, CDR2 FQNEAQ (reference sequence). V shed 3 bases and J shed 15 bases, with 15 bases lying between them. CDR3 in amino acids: CASSFPDGGLFF. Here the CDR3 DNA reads TGTGCCAGCAGCTTCCCGGATGGGGGCCTGTTCTTC.

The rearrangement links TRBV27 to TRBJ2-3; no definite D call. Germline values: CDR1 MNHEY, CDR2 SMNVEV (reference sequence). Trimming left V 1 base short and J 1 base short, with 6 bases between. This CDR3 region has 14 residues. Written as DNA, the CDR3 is TGTGCCAGCAGTTTATTTGACGGCACAGATACGCAGTATTTT. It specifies CASSLFDGTDTQYF.